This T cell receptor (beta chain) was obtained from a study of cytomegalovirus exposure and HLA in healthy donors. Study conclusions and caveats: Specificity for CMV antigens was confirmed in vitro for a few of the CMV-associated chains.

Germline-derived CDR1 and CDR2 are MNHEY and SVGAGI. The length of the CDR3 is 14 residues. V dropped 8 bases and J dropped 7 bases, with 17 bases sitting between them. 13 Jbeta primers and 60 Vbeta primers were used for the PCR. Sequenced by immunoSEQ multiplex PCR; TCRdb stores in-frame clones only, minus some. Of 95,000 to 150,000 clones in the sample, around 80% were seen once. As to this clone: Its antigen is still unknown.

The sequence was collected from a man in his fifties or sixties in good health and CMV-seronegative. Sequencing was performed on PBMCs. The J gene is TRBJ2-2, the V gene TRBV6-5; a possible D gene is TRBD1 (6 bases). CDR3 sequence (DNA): TGTGCCAGCGCAGCAGGGGTGAAAAGCGGGGAGCTGTTTTTT. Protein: CASAAGVKSGELFF.